Below, 5 T cell receptor beta chains from the same sample are listed, as sequenced in a study of CD8 T cells in ankylosing spondylitis. MiXCR was run by TCRdb on the 5' RACE reads, yielding one entry per CDR3 protein. The table records 290,000 or so distinct CDR3 sequences, more than 20% of them present only once. The sample taken for sequencing was blood, either unsorted or a sorted T cell fraction (not recorded which). The receptor source for this set is a female donor with ankylosing spondylitis or in good health (not recorded which).

This clonotype was detected only a few times. This chain uses TRBV30 with TRBJ2-5; D is ambiguous. V was cut by 2 bases and J by 2 bases, with 18 bases left in between. Germline CDR1 reads GTSNPN; CDR2 reads SVGIG (reference sequence). The CDR3 extends over 16 amino acids. The CDR3 sequence is CAWSKVLRGLQETQYF. In nucleotides, the CDR3 is TGTGCCTGGAGTAAGGTGTTGCGCGGATTACAAGAGACCCAGTACTTC.

This sequence joins TRBV7-2 and TRBJ2-7; D possibly corresponds to TRBD2 (5 bases). CDR3 length: 14 amino acids. The V and J ends lost 4 bases and 0 bases respectively, with 10 bases between them. From germline, CDR1 is SGHTA and CDR2 FQGNSA. As DNA, the CDR3 is TGTGCCAGCAGCTCGGCGGAGGCCTCCTACGAGCAGTACTTC. Translating gives CASSSAEASYEQYF.

The gene calls are TRBV19 and TRBJ1-2; D is ambiguous. The CDR3 runs 15 residues. With 6 bases removed from V and 0 bases from J, the gap between germline ends came to 14 bases. Germline lookup yields CDR1 LNHDA and CDR2 SQIVND (reference sequence). CDR3: CASSKLTVTNYGYTF. The CDR3 nucleotides read TGTGCCAGTAGCAAGCTCACAGTAACTAACTATGGCTACACCTTC.

This clonotype occurred a few times. The chain has TRBV5-5 and TRBJ2-1, with unresolved D. Germline V gene lookup returns CDR1 SGHKS and CDR2 YYEKEE (reference sequence). The CDR3 has 13 residues. V was trimmed by 4 bases and J by 5 bases, leaving 10 bases between them. The CDR3 region is CASSPGADNEQFF. The CDR3 nucleotides read TGTGCCAGCAGCCCGGGCGCGGACAATGAGCAGTTCTTC.

V gene TRBV9 combines with J gene TRBJ2-7; 11 bases match TRBD2. The CDR3 consists of 15 residues. The germline CDR1 and CDR2 sequences are SGDLS and YYNGEE. Trimming at V came to 1 base and at J to 6 bases, leaving 6 bases not matched to a gene. The CDR3 DNA reads as TGTGCCAGCAGCGTAAGCGAGACTAGCGGGATCGAGCAGTACTTC. This codes for CASSVSETSGIEQYF.